The 22 T cell receptor beta chains below all came from one sample that was sequenced in a study of cytomegalovirus exposure and HLA in healthy donors. Only in-frame clones appear in the TCRdb table, and some are missing; sequencing was by immunoSEQ multiplex PCR. The sample records some 67,000 clones, about 95% being singletons. Sequenced input: PBMCs. Receptors originate from a woman aged 18-35 years in good health and CMV-seronegative.

The chain employs TRBV7-2 and TRBJ1-1; a weak D match, TRBD1 (5 bases). The germline CDR1 and CDR2 sequences are SGHTA and FQGNSA. The length of the CDR3 is 13 residues. V dropped 3 bases and J dropped 6 bases, with 11 bases sitting between them. CDR3 sequence: CASSFSWGAEAFF. CDR3 in DNA: TGTGCCAGCAGCTTCTCCTGGGGGGCTGAAGCTTTCTTT.

The chain combines TRBV27 with TRBJ2-2; D is uncertain. This CDR3 spans 12 amino acids. Germline CDR1 and CDR2: MNHEY and SMNVEV (reference sequence). The ends were cut back, 5 bases at V and 11 bases at J, with 12 bases in the middle. CDR3 nucleotide sequence: TGTGCCAGCAGTGCTCATGGCCGCGAGCTGTTTTTT. Translation gives CASSAHGRELFF.

V gene TRBV6-1 combines with J gene TRBJ2-3; 7 bases agree with TRBD1. Germline V gene data show CDR1 as MNHNS and CDR2 as SASEGT. The V segment lost 5 bases and the J segment 0 bases; nucleotides outside the gene matches: 5. This CDR3 contains 15 residues. The CDR3 DNA reads TGTGCCAGCAGTTTCCGGGACAGTAGCACAGATACGCAGTATTTT. Protein sequence: CASSFRDSSTDTQYF.

This rearrangement joins TRBV2 to TRBJ2-3; 7 bases are a match to TRBD2. The germline CDR1 and CDR2 sequences are SNHLY and FYNNEI. The CDR3 loop spans 11 amino acids. V shed 9 bases and J 7 bases; nucleotides not matched to a gene: 4. The CDR3 sequence is CARGGGHTQYF. The CDR3 nucleotides read TGTGCCAGAGGCGGGGGACATACGCAGTATTTT.

The V and J genes are TRBV10-3 and TRBJ1-4, with TRBD1 matching 8 bases. V shed 6 bases, J shed 6 bases, and the junction held 9 bases outside the gene matches. The germline V gene has CDR1 ENHRY and CDR2 SYGVKD. This CDR3 contains 15 residues. The CDR3 loop is CAISDQDRVDEKLFF. CDR3 nucleotide sequence: TGTGCCATCAGCGACCAGGACAGGGTGGATGAAAAACTGTTTTTT.

This chain links TRBV25-1 with TRBJ1-1; D is uncertain. Trimming left V 0 bases short and J 5 bases short, with 10 bases between. The length of the CDR3 is 14 residues. Germline V lookup: CDR1 MGHDK, CDR2 SYGVNS. CDR3 sequence: CASSEYWQTTEAFF. The CDR3 coding sequence is TGTGCCAGCAGTGAATATTGGCAGACTACTGAAGCTTTCTTT.

This chain uses TRBV5-5 with TRBJ1-1, with TRBD1 identical over 7 bases. In germline, CDR1 is SGHKS, CDR2 YYEKEE (reference sequence). The CDR3 sequence is 15 residues long. The V gene end was trimmed by 4 bases and the J gene end by 0 bases; junction bases not matched to a gene: 6. CDR3: CASSPTQGMNTEAFF. CDR3 DNA: TGTGCCAGCAGCCCAACACAGGGGATGAACACTGAAGCTTTCTTT.

This clone was observed once. This chain uses TRBV10-2 with TRBJ2-5; D is unresolved. Trimming stripped 3 bases from V and 1 base from J, with 9 bases between. Per germline, CDR1 WSHSY and CDR2 SAAADI. The CDR3 covers 14 residues. The chain's CDR3 is CASSDLVAQETQYF. DNA for the CDR3: TGCGCCAGCAGTGACTTAGTTGCCCAAGAGACCCAGTACTTC.

This chain uses TRBV6-1 with TRBJ2-2; 7 bases are a match to TRBD2. The trim removed 2 bases at V and 3 bases at J, leaving 12 bases unmatched. The CDR3 covers 18 residues. The germline V gene has CDR1 MNHNS and CDR2 SASEGT. In DNA form, the CDR3 reads TGTGCCAGCAGTGAAATTCGGCGGGAGAGGTCCTACACCGGGGAGCTGTTTTTT. Translating it yields CASSEIRRERSYTGELFF.

V is TRBV9 and J is TRBJ2-1; 8 nucleotides align to TRBD2. Trimming removed 1 base from V and 6 bases from J; junction bases left unmatched: 6. CDR1 SGDLS and CDR2 YYNGEE come from the germline V gene. The CDR3 runs to 15 residues. This chain's CDR3 is CASSVYPGTSNEQFF. CDR3 DNA sequence: TGTGCCAGCAGCGTATATCCCGGGACTAGCAATGAGCAGTTCTTC.

The gene calls are TRBV29-1 and TRBJ2-3; TRBD1 matches at 9 bases. Looked up from germline, CDR1 is SQVTM and CDR2 is ANQGSEA. The CDR3 totals 16 residues. V trimming: 7 bases; J trimming: 4 bases; junction bases outside the gene matches: 15. The CDR3 here is CSEKMSGQGVADTQYF. The CDR3 nucleotides are TGCAGCGAAAAGATGTCGGGACAGGGAGTAGCAGATACGCAGTATTTT.

The rearrangement joins TRBV30 to TRBJ2-3; D may be TRBD2 (5 bases). CDR1 and CDR2 (germline): GTSNPN, SVGIG (reference sequence). Trimming removed 4 bases from V and 0 bases from J, with 14 bases in between. CDR3 length: 15 amino acids. In nucleotides, the CDR3 is TGTGCCTGGATGACTCCGGGATATAGCACAGATACGCAGTATTTT. Its protein product is CAWMTPGYSTDTQYF. Combining the CDR3 with reference TRBV30 and TRBJ2-3 gives the whole variable domain SQTIHQWPATLVQPVGSPLSLECTVEGTSNPNLYWYRQAAGRGLQLLFYSVGIGQISSEVPQNLSASRPQDRQFILSSKKLLLSDSGFYLCAWMTPGYSTDTQYFGPGTRLTVL.

This chain uses TRBV29-1 with TRBJ1-3; no firm D call. V lost 3 bases and J lost 1, with 7 bases in between. Germline values: CDR1 SQVTM, CDR2 ANQGSEA. The CDR3 totals 13 residues. The CDR3 spells CSVDLISGNTIYF. CDR3 in DNA: TGCAGCGTTGACCTTATTTCTGGAAACACCATATATTTT.

This clone appeared a single time. The chain recombines TRBV19 with TRBJ1-1; 7 positions match TRBD1. J was trimmed by 4 bases and V by 0 bases; bases with no gene match: 5. CDR3 size: 15 residues. Germline V gives CDR1 LNHDA, CDR2 SQIVND (reference sequence). The CDR3 reads CASSIDLTGPTEAFF. As DNA, the CDR3 is TGTGCCAGTAGTATAGATCTGACAGGGCCCACTGAAGCTTTCTTT.

The V call is TRBV11-2, the J call TRBJ2-1; 7 nucleotides match TRBD1. The CDR3 consists of 15 residues. Germline V gene data show CDR1 as SGHAT and CDR2 as FQNNGV. J lost 4 bases, V lost 7 bases, and 10 bases had no gene match. CDR3 region: CASTLQGFKYNEQFF. CDR3 DNA: TGTGCCAGCACCCTACAGGGGTTTAAATACAATGAGCAGTTCTTC.

V is TRBV4-2 and J is TRBJ2-3, with 10 positions matching TRBD2. Germline CDR1 and CDR2: LGHNA and YNFKEQ. The trim removed 2 bases at V and 2 bases at J, leaving 4 bases unmatched. The CDR3 is 16 residues long. CDR3 nucleotides: TGTGCCAGCAGCCAACTTAGCGGGAGGACCACAGATACGCAGTATTTT. This gives the protein CASSQLSGRTTDTQYF.

The chain combines TRBV7-3 with TRBJ2-1; 7 bases align to TRBD2. V shed 2 bases, J shed 3 bases, and the junction held 4 bases outside the gene matches. The CDR3 is 15 residues long. The germline gives CDR1 SGHTA, CDR2 FQGTGA. This CDR3 reads CASSLGWGGYNEQFF. The DNA of the CDR3 is TGTGCCAGCAGCTTAGGGTGGGGGGGCTACAATGAGCAGTTCTTC.

J is TRBJ1-5 and V is TRBV28; D remains unclear. Trimming left V 6 bases short and J 1 base short, with 13 bases between. Germline loops: CDR1 MDHEN, CDR2 SYDVKM. The CDR3 totals 15 residues. CDR3 protein: CASRSPERSNQPQHF. CDR3 in DNA: TGTGCCAGCAGGTCCCCAGAGAGGAGCAATCAGCCCCAGCATTTT.

The DNA of the CDR3 is TGTGCCAGCAGCTCCTTCGGGCTAGCGGGGGACAATGAGCAGTTCTTC. Protein product: CASSSFGLAGDNEQFF. V usage is TRBV7-3 and J usage is TRBJ2-1; 10 nucleotides agree with TRBD2. The CDR3 spans 16 residues. V gave up 4 bases and J gave up 5 bases; unmatched junction bases: 8. The germline V gene encodes CDR1 SGHTA and CDR2 FQGTGA.

The J gene is TRBJ2-1, the V gene TRBV29-1, with D perhaps TRBD2 (6 bases). Looked up from germline, CDR1 is SQVTM and CDR2 is ANQGSEA. Trimming removed 3 bases from V and 0 bases from J, with 12 bases in between. The CDR3 length is 15 residues. CDR3 DNA: TGCAGCGTTGACGCCGGGACTGGCTCCTACAATGAGCAGTTCTTC. Translating it yields CSVDAGTGSYNEQFF.

The CDR3 loop is CASRIPGQGKGYTF. Written as DNA, the CDR3 is TGTGCCAGCAGGATACCGGGACAGGGGAAAGGCTACACCTTC. V gene TRBV28 combines with J gene TRBJ1-2; the match to TRBD1 covers 10 bases. Germline values: CDR1 MDHEN, CDR2 SYDVKM. This CDR3 has 14 residues. Trimming removed 6 bases from V and 8 bases from J; junction bases left unmatched: 9.

This chain uses TRBV2 with TRBJ1-1; D gene uncertain. With 6 bases removed from V and 0 bases from J, the gap between germline ends came to 20 bases. Germline CDR1 and CDR2: SNHLY and FYNNEI. The CDR3 runs to 17 residues. DNA for the CDR3: TGTGCCAGCAGGATAACCGCTCAGAGGGTTCTGAACACTGAAGCTTTCTTT. This encodes CASRITAQRVLNTEAFF.